What follows are 10 T cell receptor beta chains derived from one specimen sequenced in a study of shared clonotypes between healthy human individuals. Generated by immunoSEQ multiplex PCR, the TCRdb table keeps only in-frame clones and is missing some. This sample has more than 1.2 million clones, with approximately 98.5% found just once. The sample comprised naive CD4+ T cells sorted from blood. Subset noted: CD45RA+ positively selected. These receptors originate from a man under 40 in good health.

On this clone: Other DNA sequences in the sample encode the same CDR3. The chain employs TRBV5-1 and TRBJ2-7; D is ambiguous. This CDR3 spans 12 amino acids. Trimming took off 5 bases at V and 2 bases at J, with 8 bases between the two ends. Germline CDR1 reads SGHRS; CDR2 reads YFSETQ. The CDR3 DNA sequence: TGCGCCAGCAGTAGTCCGACCTACGAGCAGTACTTC. It translates to CASSSPTYEQYF.

The V and J genes are TRBV9 and TRBJ2-5; no reliable D call. This CDR3 comprises 14 residues. Germline V CDR1 and CDR2: SGDLS, YYNGEE. With 4 bases removed from V and 3 bases from J, the gap between germline ends came to 13 bases. CDR3 nucleotide sequence: TGTGCCAGCAGCCCGCTGACGGGTAAAGAGACCCAGTACTTC. It is translated as CASSPLTGKETQYF.

Comments on this clone: Other DNA sequences in the sample encode the same CDR3. The J gene is TRBJ2-5, the V gene TRBV2; D uncertain. The V end was cut by 6 bases, the J end by 5 bases, with 13 bases between. CDR3 length: 13 residues. CDR1 is SNHLY and CDR2 is FYNNEI in the germline V gene. In DNA form, the CDR3 reads TGTGCCAGCAGACGAGAAAACGTGGAGACCCAGTACTTC. This codes for CASRRENVETQYF. The full variable domain, its missing parts supplied by reference TRBV2 and TRBJ2-5, is EPEVTQTPSHQVTQMGQEVILRCVPISNHLYFYWYRQILGQKVEFLVSFYNNEISEKSEIFDDQFSVERPDGSNFTLKIRSTKLEDSAMYFCASRRENVETQYFGPGTRLLVL.

The chain has TRBV5-1 and TRBJ1-5; a possible D gene is TRBD1 (6 bases). CDR3 length: 15 amino acids. Trimming shortened V by 8 bases and J by 2 bases, and 17 bases separated the two germline ends. Germline V gene sequence: CDR1 SGHRS, CDR2 YFSETQ. Here the CDR3 DNA reads TGCGCCAGGGAGGACAGTGTATCGTGCAATCAGCCCCAGCATTTT. Translating it yields CAREDSVSCNQPQHF.

The V and J genes are TRBV10-3 and TRBJ2-5, with D perhaps matching TRBD2 (5 bases). The germline V gene has CDR1 ENHRY and CDR2 SYGVKD. V lost 4 bases and J 7 bases, leaving 13 bases between the germline ends. The CDR3 is 13 amino acids. In DNA, the CDR3 is TGTGCCATCAGTGGGACTGCGGAAGGGACCCAGTACTTC. Encoded protein: CAISGTAEGTQYF.

J is TRBJ1-1 and V is TRBV10-3, with 9 bases lining up with TRBD1. Trimming removed 3 bases from V and 2 bases from J; junction bases left unmatched: 13. CDR1 and CDR2 from the germline V gene are ENHRY and SYGVKD. There are 18 residues in the CDR3. CDR3 protein: CAISDQGQGQGPNTEAFF. The CDR3 DNA is TGTGCCATCAGTGATCAGGGACAGGGACAGGGCCCTAACACTGAAGCTTTCTTT.

The rearrangement uses TRBV7-9 and TRBJ1-2; D is possibly TRBD1 (5 bases). Germline CDR1 is SEHNR and CDR2 is FQNEAQ (reference sequence). Trimming left V 5 bases short and J 0 bases short, with 16 bases between. The CDR3 is 16 amino acids. The CDR3 loop reads CASSPMGQQANYGYTF. CDR3 nucleotide sequence: TGTGCCAGCAGCCCGATGGGGCAGCAGGCTAACTATGGCTACACCTTC.

A remark on this clone: Additional DNA sequences in this sample encode the identical CDR3. The CDR3 DNA reads TGCAGCGTGGCCGGGCCCACTGAAGCTTTCTTT. It encodes CSVAGPTEAFF. The chain joins TRBV29-1 to TRBJ1-1; D gene ambiguous. CDR1 is SQVTM and CDR2 is ANQGSEA in the germline V gene. This CDR3 comprises 11 residues. V was shortened by 6 bases and J by 4 bases, with 9 bases between the two germline ends.

This rearrangement joins TRBV7-2 to TRBJ2-3, with a weak D call TRBD2 (6 bases). Trimming left V 4 bases short and J 2 bases short, with 16 bases between. CDR3 size: 16 residues. CDR1 is SGHTA and CDR2 is FQGNSA in the germline V gene. CDR3 sequence (DNA): TGTGCCAGCAGCTCCCTGCCGGGACTTACCACAGATACGCAGTATTTT. It yields the protein CASSSLPGLTTDTQYF. The full variable domain, its missing parts supplied by reference TRBV7-2 and TRBJ2-3, is GAGVSQSPSNKVTEKGKDVELRCDPISGHTALYWYRQSLGQGLEFLIYFQGNSAPDKSGLPSDRFSAERTGGSVSTLTIQRTQQEDSAVYLCASSSLPGLTTDTQYFGPGTRLTVL.

The gene calls are TRBV2 and TRBJ1-6; 10 positions agree with TRBD1. The V segment lost 6 bases and the J segment 11 bases; nucleotides outside the gene matches: 7. This CDR3 has 14 residues. The germline V gene encodes CDR1 SNHLY and CDR2 FYNNEI. The CDR3 bases are TGTGCCAGCAGAAGGACAGGGGGAGAGACACCCCTCCACTTT. Residues: CASRRTGGETPLHF.